The 21 T cell receptor beta chains presented below share a single source sample, sequenced in a study of cytomegalovirus exposure and HLA in healthy donors (dated by TCRdb to about 2017). Library creation used the immunoSEQ multiplex PCR assay. A mixture of 60 forward primers for TCR Vbeta segments and 13 reverse primers for TCR Jbeta segments was used in the multiplex PCR. The immuneACCESS repertoire file appears here via TCRdb, limited to in-frame rearrangements. These files lack a portion of the clones; in checked studies, under half of the deficit traces to unresolved V genes, and the cause of the others is not known. Counted in this sample were 90,000 to 150,000 clones; roughly 9% of them appeared once. Clones ranked in the top ten supply 5% to 6.5% of the sample. Input material: PBMCs. The receptors come from a woman in her forties in good health and CMV-seropositive.

This clone came up a few times. The J gene is TRBJ1-2, the V gene TRBV30, with 8 bases that match TRBD1. CDR1 and CDR2 (germline): GTSNPN, SVGIG (reference sequence). The ends lost 4 bases at V and 7 bases at J; junction bases unmatched: 5. This CDR3 contains 12 residues. CDR3 residues: CAWTGGHCGYTF. The DNA of the CDR3 is TGTGCCTGGACAGGGGGCCACTGTGGCTACACCTTC.

This chain joins TRBV6-1 and TRBJ1-2, with TRBD1 as a possible D gene (6 bases). This CDR3 contains 17 residues. Per germline, CDR1 MNHNS and CDR2 SASEGT. V was trimmed by 4 bases and J by 5 bases, leaving 23 bases between them. CDR3 protein: CASSVSPSTAGVYGYTF. CDR3 in DNA: TGTGCCAGCAGTGTTAGTCCCTCGACGGCAGGGGTTTATGGCTACACCTTC.

The rearrangement uses TRBV2 and TRBJ1-2, with D possibly TRBD1 on 5 matching bases. Germline V CDR1 and CDR2: SNHLY, FYNNEI. CDR3 length: 13 residues. V was shortened by 7 bases and J by 0 bases, with 9 bases between the two germline ends. The CDR3: CASNLQANYGYTF. For the CDR3, the DNA is TGTGCCAGCAATTTACAGGCTAACTATGGCTACACCTTC.

This clone was detected a few times. The V and J genes are TRBV6-4 and TRBJ2-7; a possible D gene is TRBD2 (5 bases). The CDR3 consists of 15 residues. Trimming shortened V by 2 bases and J by 4 bases, and 15 bases separated the two germline ends. Germline CDR1 reads MRHNA; CDR2 reads SNTAGT. CDR3 protein: CASSDLPGNIYEQYF. The CDR3 nucleotides read TGTGCCAGCAGTGACCTACCCGGGAACATATACGAGCAGTACTTC.

This clone was seen a few times. The chain links TRBV6-1 to TRBJ2-7; D remains ambiguous. With 8 bases removed from V and 0 bases from J, the gap between germline ends came to 11 bases. CDR3 size: 13 residues. CDR1 is MNHNS and CDR2 is SASEGT in the germline V gene. As DNA, the CDR3 is TGTGCCAGCTTAGTGACATCCTCCTACGAGCAGTACTTC. Residues: CASLVTSSYEQYF.

This clone occurred a few times. The chain links TRBV2 to TRBJ2-7, with D possibly TRBD2 on 5 matching bases. There are 13 residues in the CDR3. V was shortened by 8 bases and J by 5 bases, with 16 bases between the two germline ends. Per the germline V gene, CDR1 is SNHLY and CDR2 is FYNNEI. The chain's CDR3 is CASDRAMEDEQYF. CDR3 DNA: TGTGCCAGCGACCGGGCGATGGAGGACGAGCAGTACTTC. Variable domain in full (rest from reference TRBV2 and TRBJ2-7): EPEVTQTPSHQVTQMGQEVILRCVPISNHLYFYWYRQILGQKVEFLVSFYNNEISEKSEIFDDQFSVERPDGSNFTLKIRSTKLEDSAMYFCASDRAMEDEQYFGPGTRLTVT.

This clone was picked up a small number of times. This sequence joins TRBV5-4 and TRBJ2-5; 9 bases align to TRBD1. Germline CDR1 reads SGHNT; CDR2 reads YYREEE (reference sequence). After removal of 4 bases from V and 2 bases from J, the junction contained 3 bases not matched to a gene. This CDR3 has 14 residues. CDR3 bases: TGTGCCAGCAGCGCGGACAGGGGACAAGAGACCCAGTACTTC. It codes for CASSADRGQETQYF.

This chain connects TRBV7-6 to TRBJ1-1; D gene unclear. This CDR3 region has 13 residues. The ends were cut back, 6 bases at V and 0 bases at J, with 8 bases in the middle. Germline CDR1 is SGHVS and CDR2 is FNYEAQ. The CDR3 here is CASSYKMNTEAFF. DNA for the CDR3: TGTGCCAGCAGTTATAAAATGAACACTGAAGCTTTCTTT. Full variable domain (missing parts from reference TRBV7-6 and TRBJ1-1): GAGVSQSPRYKVTKRGQDVALRCDPISGHVSLYWYRQALGQGPEFLTYFNYEAQQDKSGLPNDRFSAERPEGSISTLTIQRTEQRDSAMYRCASSYKMNTEAFFGQGTRLTVV.

This clone was picked up a small number of times. The chain uses TRBV19 and TRBJ2-3; possibly TRBD1 for D (6 bases). CDR1 is LNHDA and CDR2 is SQIVND in the germline V gene (reference sequence). The CDR3 spans 15 residues. V dropped 3 bases and J dropped 4 bases, with 14 bases sitting between them. CDR3 DNA sequence: TGTGCCAGTAGTATCACAGGGTCGGAGCCAGATACGCAGTATTTT. Translating gives CASSITGSEPDTQYF.

This clone has just a few counts. The chain carries TRBV2 and TRBJ2-4, with 8 bases matching TRBD1. Trimming at V came to 6 bases and at J to 6 bases, leaving 7 bases not matched to a gene. The length of the CDR3 is 14 residues. Germline CDR1 and CDR2: SNHLY and FYNNEI. CDR3 DNA: TGTGCCAGCAGCCCAGCGGACAGGGTAAACATTCAGTACTTC. This sequence encodes CASSPADRVNIQYF.

On this clone: This CDR3 is missing its conserved last phenylalanine or tryptophan, likely due to a read error. CDR3 DNA: TGCGCCAGTAGGCCGACGGGCCAGCGGAACACTGAAGCTTTCGTT. This gives the protein CASRPTGQRNTEAFV. The genes are TRBV5-1 and TRBJ1-1; no reliable D call. V was cut by 8 bases and J by 1 base, with 18 bases left in between. Germline CDR1 is SGHRS and CDR2 is YFSETQ. The length of the CDR3 is 15 residues.

This chain links TRBV10-3 with TRBJ2-7; maybe TRBD2 (5 bases). V shed 4 bases and J shed 0 bases, with 10 bases lying between them. This CDR3 is built from 14 residues. CDR1 is ENHRY, CDR2 SYGVKD, per germline. The CDR3, as DNA: TGTGCCATCAGTGGATCTGGGAGCTCCTACGAGCAGTACTTC. Its translation: CAISGSGSSYEQYF.

In this sample, this clone turned up a few times. The genes are TRBV7-2 and TRBJ1-5; D not certain. The germline gives CDR1 SGHTA, CDR2 FQGNSA. V was cut by 1 base and J by 9 bases, with 10 bases left in between. The CDR3 loop spans 13 amino acids. The CDR3 nucleotides are TGTGCCAGCAGCTTAGGAATCCGGAGGCCCCAGCATTTT. Amino acids: CASSLGIRRPQHF. Looking up the rest from reference TRBV7-2 and TRBJ1-5 gives the full variable domain: GAGVSQSPSNKVTEKGKDVELRCDPISGHTALYWYRQSLGQGLEFLIYFQGNSAPDKSGLPSDRFSAERTGGSVSTLTIQRTQQEDSAVYLCASSLGIRRPQHFGDGTRLSIL.

V usage is TRBV13 and J usage is TRBJ2-7, with D perhaps matching TRBD2 (5 bases). Germline V gene sequence: CDR1 PRHDT, CDR2 FYEKMQ (reference sequence). CDR3 length: 21 amino acids. Between the trimmed V and J ends, which lost 2 bases and 0 bases, there was a span of 29 bases. The DNA of the CDR3 is TGTGCCAGCAGCTTACGGGTGTATCGGTCCGCCGAGGGTGAAAGCTCCTACGAGCAGTACTTC. Its translation: CASSLRVYRSAEGESSYEQYF.

This clone was seen a handful of times. The V gene is TRBV28, the J gene TRBJ2-7; TRBD1 matches at 8 bases. Germline CDR1 is MDHEN and CDR2 is SYDVKM. V shed 4 bases, J shed 3 bases, and the junction held 5 bases outside the gene matches. This CDR3 has 14 residues. This chain's CDR3 is CASSSRTGGYEQYF. The CDR3, as DNA: TGTGCCAGCAGTTCCAGAACAGGGGGCTACGAGCAGTACTTC.

CDR3 protein: CASSRQGARYNSPLHF. The CDR3 DNA follows: TGCGCCAGCAGTCGACAGGGGGCTAGGTATAATTCACCCCTCCACTTT. The chain is built from TRBV10-2 and TRBJ1-6; 10 bases line up with TRBD1. The length of the CDR3 is 16 residues. Germline CDR1 reads WSHSY; CDR2 reads SAAADI. The trim removed 5 bases at V and 4 bases at J, leaving 5 bases unmatched.

The genes are TRBV20-1 and TRBJ2-7; D is unresolved. CDR3 size: 11 residues. V was trimmed by 5 bases and J by 3 bases, leaving 8 bases between them. Germline V gene data show CDR1 as DFQATT and CDR2 as SNEGSKA (reference sequence). CDR3 protein: CSAPHGYEQYF. CDR3 in DNA: TGCAGTGCTCCCCACGGCTACGAGCAGTACTTC.

The J gene is TRBJ1-4, the V gene TRBV5-1; D perhaps matches TRBD1 (5 bases). The V and J ends lost 4 bases and 5 bases respectively, with 24 bases between them. Germline assignment: CDR1 SGHRS and CDR2 YFSETQ. The CDR3 totals 18 residues. This CDR3 is CASSPLGGASPGNEKLFF. In DNA, the CDR3 is TGCGCCAGCAGCCCGCTGGGAGGGGCCTCCCCGGGGAATGAAAAACTGTTTTTT. Full variable domain (outside the CDR3, taken from reference TRBV5-1 and TRBJ1-4): KAGVTQTPRYLIKTRGQQVTLSCSPISGHRSVSWYQQTPGQGLQFLFEYFSETQRNKGNFPGRFSGRQFSNSRSEMNVSTLELGDSALYLCASSPLGGASPGNEKLFFGSGTQLSVL.

This clone was counted between two and nine times. This rearrangement joins TRBV30 to TRBJ2-5, with 9 bases matching TRBD2. The junction had 9 bases not matched to a gene; V was cut back by 1 base and J by 0 bases. Germline assignment: CDR1 GTSNPN and CDR2 SVGIG (reference sequence). The CDR3 runs 17 residues. The CDR3 DNA follows: TGTGCCTGGAGTGGTGGGGCTCTAGCGGGGAACCAAGAGACCCAGTACTTC. Translated: CAWSGGALAGNQETQYF. Full variable domain (remainder filled in from reference TRBV30 and TRBJ2-5): SQTIHQWPATLVQPVGSPLSLECTVEGTSNPNLYWYRQAAGRGLQLLFYSVGIGQISSEVPQNLSASRPQDRQFILSSKKLLLSDSGFYLCAWSGGALAGNQETQYFGPGTRLLVL.

The rearrangement joins TRBV5-6 to TRBJ2-5; no clear D gene. V lost 0 bases and J 1 base, leaving 4 bases between the germline ends. This CDR3 has 13 amino acids. The germline V gene has CDR1 SGHDT and CDR2 YYEEEE. CDR3 sequence (DNA): TGTGCCAGCAGCTTGGACACCCAAGAGACCCAGTACTTC. This sequence encodes CASSLDTQETQYF.

This clone has just a few counts. The chain has TRBV7-9 and TRBJ2-2, with TRBD1 identical over 12 bases. Germline-derived CDR1 and CDR2 are SEHNR and FQNEAQ (reference sequence). V was clipped by 6 bases and J by 2 bases; unmatched bases: 10. This CDR3 contains 18 residues. The chain's CDR3 is CASSGDRGRKANTGELFF. CDR3 bases: TGTGCCAGCAGTGGGGACAGGGGGCGCAAGGCCAACACCGGGGAGCTGTTTTTT.